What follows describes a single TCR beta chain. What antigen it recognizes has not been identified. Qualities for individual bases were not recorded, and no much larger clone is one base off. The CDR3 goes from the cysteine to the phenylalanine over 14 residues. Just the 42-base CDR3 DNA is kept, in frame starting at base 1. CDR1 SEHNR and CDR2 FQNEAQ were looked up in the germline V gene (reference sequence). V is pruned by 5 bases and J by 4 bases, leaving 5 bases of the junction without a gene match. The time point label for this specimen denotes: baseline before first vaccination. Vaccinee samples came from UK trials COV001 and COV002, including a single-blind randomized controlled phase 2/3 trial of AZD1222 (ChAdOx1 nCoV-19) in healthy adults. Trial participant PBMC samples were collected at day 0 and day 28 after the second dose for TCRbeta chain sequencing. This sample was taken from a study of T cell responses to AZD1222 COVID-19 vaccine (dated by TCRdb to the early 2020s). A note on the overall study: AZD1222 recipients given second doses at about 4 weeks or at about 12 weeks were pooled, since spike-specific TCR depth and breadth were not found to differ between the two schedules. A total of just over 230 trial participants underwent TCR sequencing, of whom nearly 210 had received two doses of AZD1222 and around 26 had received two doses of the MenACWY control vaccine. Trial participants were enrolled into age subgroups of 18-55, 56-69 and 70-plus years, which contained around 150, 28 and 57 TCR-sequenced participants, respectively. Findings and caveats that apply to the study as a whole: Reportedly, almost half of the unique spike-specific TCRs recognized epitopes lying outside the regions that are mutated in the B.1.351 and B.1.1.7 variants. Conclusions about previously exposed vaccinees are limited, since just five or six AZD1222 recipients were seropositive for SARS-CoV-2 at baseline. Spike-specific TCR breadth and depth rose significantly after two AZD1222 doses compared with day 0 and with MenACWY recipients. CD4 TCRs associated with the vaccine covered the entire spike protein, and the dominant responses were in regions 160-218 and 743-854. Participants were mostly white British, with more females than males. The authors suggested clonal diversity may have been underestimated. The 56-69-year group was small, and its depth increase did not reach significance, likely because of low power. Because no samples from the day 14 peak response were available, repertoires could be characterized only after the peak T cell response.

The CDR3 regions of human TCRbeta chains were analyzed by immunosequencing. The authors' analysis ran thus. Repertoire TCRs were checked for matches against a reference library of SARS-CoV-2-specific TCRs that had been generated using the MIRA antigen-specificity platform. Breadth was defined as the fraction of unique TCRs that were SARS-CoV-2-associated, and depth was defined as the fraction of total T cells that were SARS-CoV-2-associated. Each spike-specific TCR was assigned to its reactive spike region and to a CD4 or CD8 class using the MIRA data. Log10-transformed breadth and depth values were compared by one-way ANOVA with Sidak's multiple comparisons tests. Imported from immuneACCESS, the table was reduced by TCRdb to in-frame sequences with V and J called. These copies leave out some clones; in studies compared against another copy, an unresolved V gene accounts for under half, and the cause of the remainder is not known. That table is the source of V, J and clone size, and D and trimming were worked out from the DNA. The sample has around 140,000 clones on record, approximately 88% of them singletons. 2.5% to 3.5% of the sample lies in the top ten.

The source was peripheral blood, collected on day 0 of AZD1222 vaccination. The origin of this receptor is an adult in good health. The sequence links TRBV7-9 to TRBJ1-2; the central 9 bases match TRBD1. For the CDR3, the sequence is CASSTGTGIYGYTF. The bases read TGTGCCAGCAGCACCGGGACAGGGATCTATGGCTACACCTTC.